This TCR beta chain is drawn from a study of T cell repertoires in cytomegalovirus infection. Overall study context: Epitope selection comprised recently identified HLA-C-restricted CMV epitopes and well-studied HLA-B-restricted CMV epitopes. Signatures in public TCR beta sequences pointed to both CMV infection and matching HLA type. General study findings and limits: It was HLA-C-restricted CMV-specific TCR beta clonotypes that dominated the response ex vivo. Carriers of CMV and the relevant HLA type were discriminated by public TCR beta frequency.

This clonotype showed up just a few times. The antigen is not known. TCRdb called the reads again in MiXCR, with one record for every CDR3 protein. The sample has 300,000 to 400,000 distinct CDR3 sequences, approximately 25% seen once; the top ten hold more than 10%. The source is a human donor in good health (CMV status not recorded). Some clones in this sample may be carry-over from other donors' samples. Source: cultured PBMCs, taken from culture after CMV antigen stimulation.

The CDR3 loop is CASSRRDRFDEQYF. The CDR3 nucleotides read TGTGCCAGCAGTCGCCGGGACAGGTTCGACGAGCAGTACTTC. The V gene is TRBV6-1, the J gene TRBJ2-7; TRBD1 agrees at 8 bases. This CDR3 has 14 residues. CDR1 and CDR2 from the germline V gene are MNHNS and SASEGT. With V trimmed by 5 bases and J by 5 bases, 8 bases remained unmatched.